The sequence of this TCR beta chain was determined in a study of CD8 T cells in ankylosing spondylitis. Whole-study findings and limits: Within matched ankylosing spondylitis synovial fluid, disease-linked clones were reportedly significantly enriched. It appeared that ankylosing spondylitis blood was characterized by a TCR beta motif of several highly homologous variants. Some of these motif variants have turned up before, in reports on reactive arthritis synovial fluid and blood.

The CDR3 runs to 12 residues. CDR1 and CDR2 (germline): SGHTA, FQGTGA. Trimming left V 7 bases short and J 9 bases short, with 13 bases between. Quantitative 5'-RACE was performed with molecular barcodes, and it yielded the TCR beta libraries. TCRdb recomputed calls from the 5' RACE reads with MiXCR, one row per CDR3 protein. The sample carries more than 250,000 distinct CDR3 sequences, approximately 10% recorded once. There are many counts of this clonotype. The antigen is not known. V is TRBV7-3 and J is TRBJ1-5; no reliable D call. The sequencing input was blood, either unsorted or a sorted T cell fraction (not recorded which). The clonotype was recovered from a female donor with ankylosing spondylitis or in good health (not recorded which). CDR3 sequence: CASKPSIRPQHF. In DNA form, the CDR3 reads TGTGCCAGCAAGCCTTCAATTCGGCCCCAGCATTTT.